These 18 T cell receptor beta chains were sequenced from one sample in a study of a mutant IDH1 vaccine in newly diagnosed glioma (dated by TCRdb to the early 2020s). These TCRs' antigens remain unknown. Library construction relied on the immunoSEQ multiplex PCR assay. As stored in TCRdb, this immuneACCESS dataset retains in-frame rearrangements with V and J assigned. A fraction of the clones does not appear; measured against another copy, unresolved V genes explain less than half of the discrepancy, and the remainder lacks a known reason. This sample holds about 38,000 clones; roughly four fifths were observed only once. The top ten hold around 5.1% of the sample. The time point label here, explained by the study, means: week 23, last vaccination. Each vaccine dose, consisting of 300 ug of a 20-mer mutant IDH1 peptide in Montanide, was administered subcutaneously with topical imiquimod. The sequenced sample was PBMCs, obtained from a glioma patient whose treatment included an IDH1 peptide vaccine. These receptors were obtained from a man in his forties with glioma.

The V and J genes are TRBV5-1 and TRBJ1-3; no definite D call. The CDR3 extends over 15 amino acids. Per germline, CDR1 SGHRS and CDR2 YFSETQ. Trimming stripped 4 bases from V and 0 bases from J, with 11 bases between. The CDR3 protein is CASSREGSSGNTIYF. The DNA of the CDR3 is TGCGCCAGCAGCCGCGAGGGCAGCTCTGGAAACACCATATATTTT.

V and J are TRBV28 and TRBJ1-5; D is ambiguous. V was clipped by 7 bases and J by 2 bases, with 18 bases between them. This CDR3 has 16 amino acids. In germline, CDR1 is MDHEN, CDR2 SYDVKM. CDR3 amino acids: CASTFPGDLGNQPQHF. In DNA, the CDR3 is TGTGCCAGCACCTTCCCGGGTGATTTGGGCAATCAGCCCCAGCATTTT.

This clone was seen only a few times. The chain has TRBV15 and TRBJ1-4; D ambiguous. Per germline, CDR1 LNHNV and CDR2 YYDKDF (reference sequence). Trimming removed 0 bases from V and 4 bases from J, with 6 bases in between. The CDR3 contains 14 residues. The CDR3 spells CATSRDIVNEKLFF. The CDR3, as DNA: TGTGCCACCAGCAGAGATATCGTTAATGAAAAACTGTTTTTT. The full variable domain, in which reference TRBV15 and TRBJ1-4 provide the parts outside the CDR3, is DAMVIQNPRYQVTQFGKPVTLSCSQTLNHNVMYWYQQKSSQAPKLLFHYYDKDFNNEADTPDNFQSRRPNTSFCFLDIRSPGLGDTAMYLCATSRDIVNEKLFFGSGTQLSVL.

The CDR3 sequence is CASSVEGENIQYF. CDR3 in DNA: TGTGCCAGCAGCGTAGAGGGGGAAAACATTCAGTACTTC. This chain uses TRBV9 with TRBJ2-4; the D gene is possibly TRBD1 (6 bases). V was shortened by 0 bases and J by 5 bases, with 6 bases between the two germline ends. The CDR3 is made up of 13 amino acids. Per germline, CDR1 SGDLS and CDR2 YYNGEE.

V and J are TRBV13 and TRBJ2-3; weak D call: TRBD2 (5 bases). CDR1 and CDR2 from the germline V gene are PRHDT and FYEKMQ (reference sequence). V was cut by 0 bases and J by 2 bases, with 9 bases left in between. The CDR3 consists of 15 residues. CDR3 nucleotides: TGTGCCAGCAGCTTAGGCCCCGGGGTCACAGATACGCAGTATTTT. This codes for CASSLGPGVTDTQYF.

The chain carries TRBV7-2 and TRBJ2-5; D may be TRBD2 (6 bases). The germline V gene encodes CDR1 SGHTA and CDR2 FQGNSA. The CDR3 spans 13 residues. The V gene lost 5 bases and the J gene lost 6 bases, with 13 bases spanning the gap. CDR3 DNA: TGTGCCAGCAGCCCCAGACTAGTAAAGACCCAGTACTTC. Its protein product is CASSPRLVKTQYF.

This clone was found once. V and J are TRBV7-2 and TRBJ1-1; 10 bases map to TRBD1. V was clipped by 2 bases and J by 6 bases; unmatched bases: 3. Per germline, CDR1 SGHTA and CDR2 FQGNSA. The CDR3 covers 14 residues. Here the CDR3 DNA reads TGTGCCAGCAGCTTAACGACAGGGGGCTCTGAAGCTTTCTTT. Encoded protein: CASSLTTGGSEAFF.

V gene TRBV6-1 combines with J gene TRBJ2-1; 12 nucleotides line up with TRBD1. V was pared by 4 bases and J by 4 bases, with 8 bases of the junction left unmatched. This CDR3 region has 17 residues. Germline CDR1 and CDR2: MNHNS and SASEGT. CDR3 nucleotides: TGTGCCAGCAGTGGGGGACAGGGGGCCCAACAGTACAATGAGCAGTTCTTC. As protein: CASSGGQGAQQYNEQFF.

CDR3 nucleotide sequence: TGTGCCAGCAGCTTGGCAGGGGATAATTCACCCCTCCACTTT. It yields the protein CASSLAGDNSPLHF. The J gene is TRBJ1-6, the V gene TRBV28, with D tentatively TRBD1 (6 bases). V was cut by 6 bases and J by 5 bases, with 11 bases left in between. This CDR3 has 14 amino acids. Germline values: CDR1 MDHEN, CDR2 SYDVKM.

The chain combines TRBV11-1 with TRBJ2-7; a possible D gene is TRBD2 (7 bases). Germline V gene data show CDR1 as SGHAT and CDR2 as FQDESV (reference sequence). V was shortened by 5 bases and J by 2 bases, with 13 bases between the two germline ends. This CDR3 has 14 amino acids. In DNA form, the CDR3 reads TGTGCCAGCAGCCAAAGGGGGGGGCCCTACGAGCAGTACTTC. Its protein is CASSQRGGPYEQYF. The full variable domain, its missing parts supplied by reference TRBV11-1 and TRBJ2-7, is EAEVAQSPRYKITEKSQAVAFWCDPISGHATLYWYRQILGQGPELLVQFQDESVVDDSQLPKDRFSAERLKGVDSTLKIQPAELGDSAMYLCASSQRGGPYEQYFGPGTRLTVT.

The CDR3 is CASSVRGINEQFF. The CDR3 DNA follows: TGTGCCAGCAGCGTCAGGGGGATTAATGAGCAGTTCTTC. The chain uses TRBV13 and TRBJ2-1; the match to TRBD1 covers 7 bases. The CDR3 loop spans 13 amino acids. Germline V gene data show CDR1 as PRHDT and CDR2 as FYEKMQ (reference sequence). The V gene end was trimmed by 5 bases and the J gene end by 7 bases; junction bases not matched to a gene: 5.

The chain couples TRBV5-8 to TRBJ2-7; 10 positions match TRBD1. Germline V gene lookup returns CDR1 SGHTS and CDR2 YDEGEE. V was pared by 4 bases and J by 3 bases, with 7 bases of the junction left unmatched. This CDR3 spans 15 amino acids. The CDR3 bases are TGTGCCAGCAGCCCCGGACAGGGGGTTCTCTACGAGCAGTACTTC. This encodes CASSPGQGVLYEQYF.

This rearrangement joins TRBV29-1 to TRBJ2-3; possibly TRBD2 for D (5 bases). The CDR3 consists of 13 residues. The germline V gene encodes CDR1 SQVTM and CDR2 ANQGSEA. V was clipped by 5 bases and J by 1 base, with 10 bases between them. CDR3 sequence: CSVTRVRTDTQYF. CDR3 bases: TGCAGCGTTACGCGGGTCCGCACAGATACGCAGTATTTT.

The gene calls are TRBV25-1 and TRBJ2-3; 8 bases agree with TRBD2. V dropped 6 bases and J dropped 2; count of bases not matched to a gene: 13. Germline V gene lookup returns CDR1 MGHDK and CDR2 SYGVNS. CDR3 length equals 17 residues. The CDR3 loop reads CASRGGAGGLNTDTQYF. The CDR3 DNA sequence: TGTGCCAGCAGGGGAGGGGCGGGGGGACTCAACACAGATACGCAGTATTTT.

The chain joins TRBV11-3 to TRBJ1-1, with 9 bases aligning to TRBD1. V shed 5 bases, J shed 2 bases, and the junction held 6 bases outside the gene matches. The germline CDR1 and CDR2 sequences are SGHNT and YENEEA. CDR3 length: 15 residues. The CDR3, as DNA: TGTGCCAGCAGCAAAGGGGACAGGGCCAACACTGAAGCTTTCTTT. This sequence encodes CASSKGDRANTEAFF.

CDR3 loop: CASSVGAGAGSYEQYF. CDR3 nucleotide sequence: TGTGCCAGCAGCGTAGGAGCGGGAGCTGGGTCCTACGAGCAGTACTTC. The rearrangement uses TRBV9 and TRBJ2-7, with TRBD2 matching over 8 bases. Germline assignment: CDR1 SGDLS and CDR2 YYNGEE. The CDR3 totals 16 residues. The junction had 6 bases not matched to a gene; V was cut back by 0 bases and J by 1 base.

CDR3 DNA sequence: TGTGCCAGCAGTGCCGCGGGACAGGGGGTAGCAGATACGCAGTATTTT. Protein sequence: CASSAAGQGVADTQYF. V and J are TRBV6-4 and TRBJ2-3, with 11 bases matching TRBD1. This CDR3 contains 16 residues. The ends lost 4 bases at V and 4 bases at J; junction bases unmatched: 7. Per germline, CDR1 MRHNA and CDR2 SNTAGT.

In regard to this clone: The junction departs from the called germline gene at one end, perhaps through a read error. The CDR3 protein is CASSLGVPGANVLTF. For the CDR3, the DNA is TGTGCTAGCAGCTTAGGAGTCCCGGGGGCCAACGTCCTGACTTTC. The chain combines TRBV7-7 with TRBJ2-6, with unresolved D. Germline V CDR1 and CDR2: SSHAT, FNYEAQ (reference sequence). The CDR3 spans 15 residues.